Below are 11 T cell receptor beta chains sequenced from a single sample in a study of post-analysis software for immune sequencing data. Notes on the study in general: Five or six TRBV segments, TRBV5-6, TRBV5-1 and TRBV20-1 among them, were found more frequent in patients than controls.

Which antigens these TCRs recognize remains unknown. The TCR beta cDNA libraries contained unique molecular identifiers. MiXCR, applied by TCRdb to the PCR reads, yields one record per CDR3 protein. This table holds about 540,000 distinct CDR3 sequences, approximately 31% found once. Sequenced sample: blood. The receptors were gathered from a girl between 2 and 17 years old with multiple sclerosis.

This clonotype has just a few counts. V usage is TRBV7-9 and J usage is TRBJ1-2; no clear D gene. From germline, CDR1 is SEHNR and CDR2 FQNEAQ (reference sequence). Trimming pared 5 bases from V and 4 bases from J, leaving 14 bases between. The CDR3 is made up of 14 amino acids. CDR3 sequence (DNA): TGTGCCAGCAGCGAAAGCGGCGCCAGCTATGGCTACACCTTC. Translating gives CASSESGASYGYTF.

This clonotype has more than one count but fewer than ten. The chain joins TRBV5-1 to TRBJ2-1, with no clear D. The CDR3 extends over 12 amino acids. V gave up 6 bases and J gave up 3 bases, with 7 bases separating them. From germline, CDR1 is SGHRS and CDR2 YFSETQ. The CDR3 sequence is CASTGSYNEQFF. The CDR3 nucleotides are TGCGCCAGCACGGGCAGCTACAATGAGCAGTTCTTC. The variable domain in full, completed from reference TRBV5-1 and TRBJ2-1, reads KAGVTQTPRYLIKTRGQQVTLSCSPISGHRSVSWYQQTPGQGLQFLFEYFSETQRNKGNFPGRFSGRQFSNSRSEMNVSTLELGDSALYLCASTGSYNEQFFGPGTRLTVL.

The J gene is TRBJ1-3, the V gene TRBV5-6; TRBD1 matches 7 bases. There are 17 residues in the CDR3. V trimming: 1 base; J trimming: 2 bases; junction bases outside the gene matches: 9. The germline gives CDR1 SGHDT, CDR2 YYEEEE. The CDR3 region has the DNA TGTGCCAGCAGCTTGCCCGAGGGACAGACTACTGGAAACACCATATATTTT. Protein: CASSLPEGQTTGNTIYF.

The genes are TRBV5-1 and TRBJ2-1; 16 bases align to TRBD2. Trimming at V came to 4 bases and at J to 15 bases, leaving 4 bases not matched to a gene. The CDR3 loop spans 13 amino acids. From germline, CDR1 is SGHRS and CDR2 YFSETQ. CDR3 sequence: CASSEGLAGGTFF. Here the CDR3 DNA reads TGCGCCAGCAGCGAGGGACTAGCGGGGGGGACGTTCTTC.

The CDR3 bases are TGTGCCAGCAGTTTATCGTCGAGGGGCAATCAGCCCCAGCATTTT. Protein: CASSLSSRGNQPQHF. The chain recombines TRBV27 with TRBJ1-5; no definite D call. Trimming removed 0 bases at V and 2 bases at J, with 8 bases between. CDR3 size: 15 residues. Germline V CDR1 and CDR2: MNHEY, SMNVEV (reference sequence).

Only one count was recorded for this clonotype. CDR3: CASSFTGAGGYTF. CDR3 nucleotides: TGCGCCAGCAGCTTTACAGGGGCTGGAGGCTACACCTTC. The rearrangement links TRBV5-1 to TRBJ1-2; 7 bases agree with TRBD1. V lost 2 bases, J lost 8 bases, and 6 bases stayed unmatched. Germline loops: CDR1 SGHRS, CDR2 YFSETQ. This CDR3 region has 13 residues. The variable domain in full, completed from reference TRBV5-1 and TRBJ1-2, reads KAGVTQTPRYLIKTRGQQVTLSCSPISGHRSVSWYQQTPGQGLQFLFEYFSETQRNKGNFPGRFSGRQFSNSRSEMNVSTLELGDSALYLCASSFTGAGGYTFGSGTRLTVV.

This clonotype was seen more than once but under ten times. The chain carries TRBV11-2 and TRBJ1-5; D gene uncertain. The germline V and J ends were trimmed by 5 bases and 7 bases, with 12 bases remaining between them. Germline loops: CDR1 SGHAT, CDR2 FQNNGV. The CDR3 spans 13 residues. The CDR3 DNA follows: TGTGCCAGCAGCCCGACAAATTTGCAGCCCCAGCATTTT. It codes for CASSPTNLQPQHF.

This chain links TRBV4-1 with TRBJ2-7; no reliable D call. There are 13 residues in the CDR3. The V gene lost 0 bases and the J gene lost 6 bases, with 9 bases spanning the gap. From germline, CDR1 is MGHRA and CDR2 YSYEKL. In DNA, the CDR3 is TGCGCCAGCAGCCAAGATATTGAAGTCGAGCAGTACTTC. Translated, it gives CASSQDIEVEQYF.

This clonotype has only a few counts. The chain couples TRBV15 to TRBJ2-7, with no clear D. The germline V and J ends were trimmed by 0 bases and 7 bases, with 7 bases remaining between them. The CDR3 spans 12 residues. Germline assignment: CDR1 LNHNV and CDR2 YYDKDF (reference sequence). The CDR3 region has the DNA TGTGCCACCAGCAGAGATCAAGGGGAGCAGTACTTC. Translation: CATSRDQGEQYF.

The chain is built from TRBV12-3 or TRBV12-4 and TRBJ1-5; no definite D call. Trimming took off 5 bases at V and 2 bases at J, with 13 bases between the two ends. The CDR3 is made up of 15 amino acids. CDR3 sequence reads: CASSPIPAGNQPQHF. As DNA, the CDR3 is TGTGCCAGCAGTCCGATCCCGGCGGGCAATCAGCCCCAGCATTTT.

The V call is TRBV12-3 or TRBV12-4, the J call TRBJ2-1; D is perhaps TRBD2 (6 bases). The CDR3 runs 13 residues. Trimming cost V 7 bases and J 5 bases, with 12 bases left between them. CDR3 protein: CASNSGVDNEQFF. DNA for the CDR3: TGTGCCAGCAATTCGGGGGTTGACAATGAGCAGTTCTTC.